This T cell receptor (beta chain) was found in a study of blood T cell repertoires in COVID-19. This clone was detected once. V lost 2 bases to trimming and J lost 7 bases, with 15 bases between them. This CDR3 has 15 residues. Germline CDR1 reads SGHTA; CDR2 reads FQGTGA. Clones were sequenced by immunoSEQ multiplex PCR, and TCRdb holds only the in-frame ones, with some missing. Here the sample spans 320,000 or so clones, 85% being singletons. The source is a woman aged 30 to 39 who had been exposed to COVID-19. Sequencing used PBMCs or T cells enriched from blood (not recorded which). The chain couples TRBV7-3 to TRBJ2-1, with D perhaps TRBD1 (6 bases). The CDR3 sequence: CASSLYPQGGNEQFF. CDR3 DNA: TGTGCCAGCAGCTTATATCCACAGGGTGGAAATGAGCAGTTCTTC.